This TCR beta chain was captured by sequencing in a study of blood T cell repertoires in COVID-19. Study-wide context: Collection of acute and convalescent COVID-19 samples took place in the United States, Italy and Spain. T cells, B-cell-depleted T cells, or PBMCs supplied cDNA or gDNA.

The CDR3 sequence is 14 residues long. Germline V lookup: CDR1 SEHNR, CDR2 FQNEAQ (reference sequence). V lost 1 base and J lost 6, with 12 bases in between. As processed by the authors: How many nucleated cells were present was estimated from reference gene primer amplification. The repertoire was sequenced with immunoSEQ multiplex PCR; TCRdb's copy has only in-frame clones and lacks some. V and J calls and clone size are as listed in that table; D and trimming were resolved from the DNA. The sample has 150,000 to 250,000 clones; approximately 82% are singletons. This clone ranks as medium-sized. Sequenced input: peripheral blood. V usage is TRBV7-9 and J usage is TRBJ1-2; D call uncertain. The TCR originated in a human donor with acute or convalescent COVID-19. The donor label of this sample is uncertain. The CDR3 DNA reads TGTGCCAGCAGCTTAGGCGAGGGATGGGATGGCTACACCTTC. The encoded protein is CASSLGEGWDGYTF.